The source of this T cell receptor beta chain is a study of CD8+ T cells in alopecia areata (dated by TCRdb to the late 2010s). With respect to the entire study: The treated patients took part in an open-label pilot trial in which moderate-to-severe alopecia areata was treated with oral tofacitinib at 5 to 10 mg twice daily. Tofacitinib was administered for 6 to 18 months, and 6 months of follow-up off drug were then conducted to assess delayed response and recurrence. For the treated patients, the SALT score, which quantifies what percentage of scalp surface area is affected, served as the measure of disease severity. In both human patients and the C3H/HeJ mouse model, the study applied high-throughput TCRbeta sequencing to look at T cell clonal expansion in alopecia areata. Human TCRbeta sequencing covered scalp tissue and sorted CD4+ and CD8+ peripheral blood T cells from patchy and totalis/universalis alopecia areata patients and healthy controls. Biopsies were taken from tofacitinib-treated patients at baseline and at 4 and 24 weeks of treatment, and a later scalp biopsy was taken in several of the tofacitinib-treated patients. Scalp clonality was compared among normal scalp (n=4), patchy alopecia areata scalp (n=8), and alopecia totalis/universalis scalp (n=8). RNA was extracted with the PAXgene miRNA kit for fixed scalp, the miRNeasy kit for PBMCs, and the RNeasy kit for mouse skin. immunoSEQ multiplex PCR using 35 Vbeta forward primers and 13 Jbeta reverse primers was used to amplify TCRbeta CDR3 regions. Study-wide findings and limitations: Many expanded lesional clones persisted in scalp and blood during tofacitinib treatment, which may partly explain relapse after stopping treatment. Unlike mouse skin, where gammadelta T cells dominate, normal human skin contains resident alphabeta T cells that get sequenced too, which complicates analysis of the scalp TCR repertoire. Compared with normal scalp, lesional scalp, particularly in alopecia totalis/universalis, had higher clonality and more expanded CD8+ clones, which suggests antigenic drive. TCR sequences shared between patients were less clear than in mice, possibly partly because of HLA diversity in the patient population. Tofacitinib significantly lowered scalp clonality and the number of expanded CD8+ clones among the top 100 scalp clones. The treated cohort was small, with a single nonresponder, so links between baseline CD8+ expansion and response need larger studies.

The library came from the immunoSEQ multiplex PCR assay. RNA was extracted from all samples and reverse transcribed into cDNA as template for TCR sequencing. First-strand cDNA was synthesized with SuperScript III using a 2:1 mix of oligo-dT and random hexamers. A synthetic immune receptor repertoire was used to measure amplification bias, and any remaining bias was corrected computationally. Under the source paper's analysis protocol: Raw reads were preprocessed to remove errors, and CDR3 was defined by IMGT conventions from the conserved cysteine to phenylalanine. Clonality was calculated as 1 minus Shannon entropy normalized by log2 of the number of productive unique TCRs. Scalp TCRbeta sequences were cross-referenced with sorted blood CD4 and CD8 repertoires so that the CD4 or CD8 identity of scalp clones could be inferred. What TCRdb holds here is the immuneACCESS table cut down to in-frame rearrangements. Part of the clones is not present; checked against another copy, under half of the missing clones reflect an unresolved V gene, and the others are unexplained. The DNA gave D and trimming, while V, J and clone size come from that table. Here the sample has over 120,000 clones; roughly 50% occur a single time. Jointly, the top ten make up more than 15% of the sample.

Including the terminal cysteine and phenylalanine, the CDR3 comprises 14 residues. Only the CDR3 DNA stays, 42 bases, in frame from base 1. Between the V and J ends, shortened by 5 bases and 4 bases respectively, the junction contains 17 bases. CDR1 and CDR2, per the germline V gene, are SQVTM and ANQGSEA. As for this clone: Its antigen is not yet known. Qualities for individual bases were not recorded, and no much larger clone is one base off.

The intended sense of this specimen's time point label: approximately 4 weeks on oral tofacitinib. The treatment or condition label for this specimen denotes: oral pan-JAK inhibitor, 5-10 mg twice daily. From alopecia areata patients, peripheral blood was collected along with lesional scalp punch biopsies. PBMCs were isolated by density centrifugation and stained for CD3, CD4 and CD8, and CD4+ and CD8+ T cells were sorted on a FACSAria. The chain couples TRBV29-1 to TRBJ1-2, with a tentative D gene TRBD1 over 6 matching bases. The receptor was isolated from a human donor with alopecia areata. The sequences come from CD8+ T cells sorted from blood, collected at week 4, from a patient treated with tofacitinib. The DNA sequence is TGCAGCGTTTCGACAGGAGCAACTCTCTATGGCTACACCTTC. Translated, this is CSVSTGATLYGYTF.